This entry concerns a single T cell receptor beta chain. Profiled with immunoSEQ multiplex PCR; TCRdb holds only in-frame clones, not every one. The sample includes 2 million to 2.5 million clones, over 85% seen only once; the top ten take more than 0.1%. This sample was included in a study of shared clonotypes between healthy human individuals. The CDR3 sequence is 13 residues long. Trimming took 4 bases from V and 6 from J, leaving 12 bases between them. From germline, CDR1 is SGHDT and CDR2 YYEEEE. V gene TRBV5-6 combines with J gene TRBJ2-3; maybe TRBD2 (6 bases). This TCR was sampled from a man younger than 35 in good health. Specimen: naive CD4+ T cells sorted from blood. Subset meaning: CD45RA+ positively selected. The CDR3 DNA is TGTGCCAGCAGCCTCCCGGCGGGGGATACGCAGTATTTT. It yields the protein CASSLPAGDTQYF.